A selection of T cell receptor beta chains follows, all from one sample in a study of T-cell reconstitution after alpha-beta-depleted transplantation in children. TCRdb redid the calling of the PCR reads with MiXCR, one entry per CDR3 protein. The repertoire holds about 460,000 distinct CDR3 sequences, with roughly a tenth as singletons. The input for sequencing was PBMCs, taken before TCRalphabeta/CD19-depleted stem cell transplant. The source is a child aged 2 to 10 with inherited bone marrow failure, due to receive a stem cell transplant. CDR3s include the opening cysteine and the closing phenylalanine or tryptophan. The order of the fields is clone size, D gene, J gene, V gene, CDR3 DNA, CDR3 protein. A D gene is named only where the DNA matches it firmly. Only part of the rows carry a size: once, few, many, or a class if the clone is expanded.

many,TRBD2,TRBJ2-3,TRBV5-1,TGCGCCAGCAGCATAGTTAGCGGGAAAGGGAAAGATACGCAGTATTTT,CASSIVSGKGKDTQYF
few,NA,TRBJ2-3,TRBV27,TGTGCCAGCAGTCCGAAGGGGTATACGCAGTATTTT,CASSPKGYTQYF
few,NA,TRBJ2-5,TRBV7-2,TGTGCCAGCAGCTTGAATCCGGGACATAACCAAGAGACCCAGTACTTC,CASSLNPGHNQETQYF
many,NA,TRBJ2-3,TRBV12-3/TRBV12-4,TGTGCCAGCATGGGCAGGGCCAAGGGTACGCAGTATTTT,CASMGRAKGTQYF
many,NA,TRBJ1-4,TRBV5-1,TGCGCCAGCAGCTTGGGTCCAGCAACTAATGAAAAACTGTTTTTT,CASSLGPATNEKLFF
many,NA,TRBJ1-2,TRBV6-5,TGTGCCAGCAGCTATCAGGAAAACTATGGCTACACCTTC,CASSYQENYGYTF
many,NA,TRBJ2-3,TRBV5-1,TGCGCCAGCAGCTTGGGGGGGCCCAGCGGGAGCACAGATACGCAGTATTTT,CASSLGGPSGSTDTQYF
once,NA,TRBJ1-2,TRBV12-3/TRBV12-4,TGTGCCAGCAGTTTACCCCCGACGGTTAACTATGGCTACACCTTC,CASSLPPTVNYGYTF
many,NA,TRBJ2-1,TRBV9,TGTGCCAGCAGCGTAGTAGGAGGGACAGACTACAATGAGCAGTTCTTC,CASSVVGGTDYNEQFF
few,NA,TRBJ2-2,TRBV24-1,TGTGCCACCAGTTTAAGTTATGGCGGTTACACCGGGGAGCTGTTTTTT,CATSLSYGGYTGELFF
many,NA,TRBJ2-1,TRBV29-1,TGCAGCGTCACGGGTCAGGGCCCAAATGAGCAGTTCTTC,CSVTGQGPNEQFF
many,TRBD2,TRBJ2-2,TRBV5-1,TGCGCCAGCAGCGTTACTAGCGGGAGCGTCACCGGGGAGCTGTTTTTT,CASSVTSGSVTGELFF
many,TRBD1,TRBJ2-4,TRBV20-1,TGCAGTGCCGAACAGGGGGGTGAAGCCAAAAACATTCAGTACTTC,CSAEQGGEAKNIQYF
many,NA,TRBJ2-3,TRBV6-5,TGTGCCAGCAGTTCCCCCGAGGGAGCAGATACGCAGTATTTT,CASSSPEGADTQYF
many,NA,TRBJ2-7,TRBV5-1,TGCGCCAGCAGCTTGGAGGGTCCTAGCTCCTACGAGCAGTACTTC,CASSLEGPSSYEQYF
many,TRBD1,TRBJ2-7,TRBV27,TGTGCCAGCAGTCTGGGACAGGGCAATTACGAGCAGTACTTC,CASSLGQGNYEQYF
many,NA,TRBJ2-1,TRBV2,TGTGCCAGCAGCCCCAAGCCTTCCGAGCAGTTCTTC,CASSPKPSEQFF
many,TRBD2,TRBJ2-1,TRBV12-3/TRBV12-4,TGTGCCAGCAGTTTCGGGCTAGCGGACTCCTACAATGAGCAGTTCTTC,CASSFGLADSYNEQFF
NA,TRBD1,TRBJ1-4,TRBV12-3/TRBV12-4,TGTGCCAGCAGCCTGGGACAGCTGTTTAATGAAAAACTGTTATTT,CASSLGQLFNEKLLF
NA,NA,TRBJ2-3,TRBV11-2,TGTGCCAGCAGGTCTCGACCGGGGGAACCGCCTGCAGGAGATACGCAGTATTTT,CASRSRPGEPPAGDTQYF
NA,NA,TRBJ1-6,TRBV6-5,TGTGCCAGCAGTTACGGACGGAGCTCCTATAATTCACCCCTCCACTTT,CASSYGRSSYNSPLHF
many,NA,TRBJ2-3,TRBV28,TGTGCCAGCAGTTCTCTCCTCTATCGCACAGATACGCAGTATTTT,CASSSLLYRTDTQYF
many,TRBD2,TRBJ2-7,TRBV27,TGTGCCAGCAGTCACCTTCTAGCGGGAGGGCCGGGGGCCGAGCAGTACTTC,CASSHLLAGGPGAEQYF